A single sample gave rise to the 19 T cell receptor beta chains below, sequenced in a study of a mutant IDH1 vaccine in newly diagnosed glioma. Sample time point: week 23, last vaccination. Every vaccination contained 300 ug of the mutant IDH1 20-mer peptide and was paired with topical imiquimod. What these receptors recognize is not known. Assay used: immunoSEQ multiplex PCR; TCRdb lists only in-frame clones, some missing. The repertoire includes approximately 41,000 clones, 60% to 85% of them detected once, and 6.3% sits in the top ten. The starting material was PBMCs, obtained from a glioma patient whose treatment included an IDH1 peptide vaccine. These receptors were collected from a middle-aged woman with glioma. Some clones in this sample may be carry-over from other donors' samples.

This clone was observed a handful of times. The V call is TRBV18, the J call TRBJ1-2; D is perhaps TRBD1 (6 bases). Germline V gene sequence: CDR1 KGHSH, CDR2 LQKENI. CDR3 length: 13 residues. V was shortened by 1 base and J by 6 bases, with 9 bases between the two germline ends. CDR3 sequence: CASSPLAGDGYTF. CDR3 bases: TGTGCCAGCTCACCACTAGCAGGGGATGGCTACACCTTC.

CDR3 sequence reads: CAWSRGSGNQPQHF. The CDR3 DNA sequence: TGTGCCTGGAGCCGGGGCAGTGGCAATCAGCCCCAGCATTTT. The chain recombines TRBV30 with TRBJ1-5, with D maybe TRBD1 (5 bases). The CDR3 consists of 14 residues. V was cut by 3 bases and J by 2 bases, with 11 bases left in between. Per germline, CDR1 GTSNPN and CDR2 SVGIG (reference sequence).

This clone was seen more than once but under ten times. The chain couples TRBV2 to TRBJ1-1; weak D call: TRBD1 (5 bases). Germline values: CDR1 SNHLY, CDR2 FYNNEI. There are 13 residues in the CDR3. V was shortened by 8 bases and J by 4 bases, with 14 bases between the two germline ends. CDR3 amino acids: CASRGVQGTEAFF. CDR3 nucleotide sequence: TGTGCCAGCCGGGGTGTTCAGGGCACTGAAGCTTTCTTT.

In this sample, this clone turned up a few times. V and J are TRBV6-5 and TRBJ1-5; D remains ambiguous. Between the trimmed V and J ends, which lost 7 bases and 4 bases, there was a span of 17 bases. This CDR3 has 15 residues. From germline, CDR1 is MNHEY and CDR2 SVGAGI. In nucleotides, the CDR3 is TGTGCCAGCACCCCCGGTAGAGGGCTGAATCAGCCCCAGCATTTT. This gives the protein CASTPGRGLNQPQHF.

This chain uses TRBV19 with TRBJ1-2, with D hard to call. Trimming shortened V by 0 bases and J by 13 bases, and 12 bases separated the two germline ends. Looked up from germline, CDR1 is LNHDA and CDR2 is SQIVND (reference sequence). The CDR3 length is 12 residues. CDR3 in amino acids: CASSIEFKDSTF. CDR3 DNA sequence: TGTGCCAGTAGTATAGAATTCAAAGACTCCACCTTC. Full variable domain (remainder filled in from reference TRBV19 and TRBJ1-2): DGGITQSPKYLFRKEGQNVTLSCEQNLNHDAMYWYRQDPGQGLRLIYYSQIVNDFQKGDIAEGYSVSREKKESFPLTVTSAQKNPTAFYLCASSIEFKDSTFGSGTRLTVV.

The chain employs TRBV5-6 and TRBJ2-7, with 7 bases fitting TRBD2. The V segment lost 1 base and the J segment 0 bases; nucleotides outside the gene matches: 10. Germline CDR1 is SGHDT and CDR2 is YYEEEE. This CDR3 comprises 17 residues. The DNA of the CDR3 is TGTGCCAGCAGCTTGTGGGCCCTTCGACTAGCCTCCTACGAGCAGTACTTC. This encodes CASSLWALRLASYEQYF.

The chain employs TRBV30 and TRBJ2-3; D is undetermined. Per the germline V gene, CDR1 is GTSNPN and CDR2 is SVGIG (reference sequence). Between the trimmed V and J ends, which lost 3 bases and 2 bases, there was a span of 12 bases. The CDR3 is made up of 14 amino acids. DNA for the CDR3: TGTGCCTGGAGAGTTTCCAGAACCACAGATACGCAGTATTTT. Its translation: CAWRVSRTTDTQYF.

CDR3 coding DNA: TGCAGCGTTCGCTCGAACACCGGGGAGCTGTTTTTT. Its translation: CSVRSNTGELFF. V gene TRBV29-1 combines with J gene TRBJ2-2, with no clear D. Trimming stripped 5 bases from V and 0 bases from J, with 4 bases between. The germline CDR1 and CDR2 sequences are SQVTM and ANQGSEA. The CDR3 length is 12 residues.

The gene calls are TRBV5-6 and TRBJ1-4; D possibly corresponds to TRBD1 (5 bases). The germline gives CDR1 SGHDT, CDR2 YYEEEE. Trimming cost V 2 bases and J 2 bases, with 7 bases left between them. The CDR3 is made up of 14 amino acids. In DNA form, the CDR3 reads TGTGCCAGCAGCTTCCAGGGCACTAATGAAAAACTGTTTTTT. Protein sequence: CASSFQGTNEKLFF.

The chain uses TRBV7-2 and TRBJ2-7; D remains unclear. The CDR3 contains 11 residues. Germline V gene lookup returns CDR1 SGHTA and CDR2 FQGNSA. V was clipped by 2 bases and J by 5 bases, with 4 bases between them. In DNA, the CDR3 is TGTGCCAGCAGCTTAAGGCACGAGCAGTACTTC. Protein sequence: CASSLRHEQYF.

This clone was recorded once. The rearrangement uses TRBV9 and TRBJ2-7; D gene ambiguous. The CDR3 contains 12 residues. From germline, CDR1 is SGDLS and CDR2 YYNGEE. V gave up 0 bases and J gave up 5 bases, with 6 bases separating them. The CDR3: CASSVAGHEQYF. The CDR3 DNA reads TGTGCCAGCAGCGTAGCAGGCCACGAGCAGTACTTC. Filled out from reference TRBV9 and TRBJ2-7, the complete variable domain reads DSGVTQTPKHLITATGQRVTLRCSPRSGDLSVYWYQQSLDQGLQFLIQYYNGEERAKGNILERFSAQQFPDLHSELNLSSLELGDSALYFCASSVAGHEQYFGPGTRLTVT.

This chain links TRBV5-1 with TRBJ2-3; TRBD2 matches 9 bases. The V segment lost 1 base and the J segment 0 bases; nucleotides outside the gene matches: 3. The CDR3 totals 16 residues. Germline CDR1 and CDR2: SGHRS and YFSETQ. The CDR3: CASSLSLAGSTDTQYF. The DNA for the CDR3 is TGCGCCAGCAGCTTGAGTCTAGCGGGAAGCACAGATACGCAGTATTTT.

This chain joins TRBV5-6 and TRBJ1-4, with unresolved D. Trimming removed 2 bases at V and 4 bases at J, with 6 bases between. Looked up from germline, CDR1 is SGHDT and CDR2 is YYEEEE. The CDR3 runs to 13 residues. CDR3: CASSLTVNEKLFF. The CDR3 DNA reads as TGTGCCAGCAGCTTAACAGTTAATGAAAAACTGTTTTTT.

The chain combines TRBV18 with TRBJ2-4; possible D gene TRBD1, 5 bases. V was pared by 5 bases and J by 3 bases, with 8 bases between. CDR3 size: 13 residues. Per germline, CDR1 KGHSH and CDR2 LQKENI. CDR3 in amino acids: CASSTGGKNIQYF. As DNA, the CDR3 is TGTGCCAGCTCAACAGGTGGCAAAAACATTCAGTACTTC.

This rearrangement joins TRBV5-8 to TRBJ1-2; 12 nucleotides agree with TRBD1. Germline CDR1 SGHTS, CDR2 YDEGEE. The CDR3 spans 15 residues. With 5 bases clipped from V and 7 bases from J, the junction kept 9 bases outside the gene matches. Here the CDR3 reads CASRGPGTGGVGYTF. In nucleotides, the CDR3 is TGTGCCAGCAGGGGTCCCGGGACAGGGGGCGTTGGCTACACCTTC. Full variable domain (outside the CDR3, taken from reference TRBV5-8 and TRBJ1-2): EAGVTQSPTHLIKTRGQQATLRCSPISGHTSVYWYQQALGLGLQFLLWYDEGEERNRGNFPPRFSGRQFPNYSSELNVNALELEDSALYLCASRGPGTGGVGYTFGSGTRLTVV.

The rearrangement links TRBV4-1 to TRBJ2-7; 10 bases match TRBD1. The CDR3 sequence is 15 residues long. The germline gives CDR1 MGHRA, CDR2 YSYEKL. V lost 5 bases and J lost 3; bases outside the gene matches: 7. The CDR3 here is CASSYPGTGVYEQYF. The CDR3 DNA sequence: TGCGCCAGCAGCTACCCCGGGACAGGGGTCTACGAGCAGTACTTC.

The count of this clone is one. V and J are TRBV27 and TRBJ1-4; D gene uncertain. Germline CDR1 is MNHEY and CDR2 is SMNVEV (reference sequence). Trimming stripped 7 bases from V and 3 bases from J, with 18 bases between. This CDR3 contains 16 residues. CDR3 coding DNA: TGTGCCAGCACCCAGGCCCCCCGGGTAGCTAATGAAAAACTGTTTTTT. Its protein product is CASTQAPRVANEKLFF.

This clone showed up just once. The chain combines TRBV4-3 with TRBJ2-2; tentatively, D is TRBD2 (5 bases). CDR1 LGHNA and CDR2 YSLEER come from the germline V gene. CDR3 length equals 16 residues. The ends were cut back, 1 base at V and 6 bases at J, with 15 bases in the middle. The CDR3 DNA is TGCGCCAGCAGCCAAGTTAGGGAGCGACACCCCGGGGAGCTGTTTTTT. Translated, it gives CASSQVRERHPGELFF.

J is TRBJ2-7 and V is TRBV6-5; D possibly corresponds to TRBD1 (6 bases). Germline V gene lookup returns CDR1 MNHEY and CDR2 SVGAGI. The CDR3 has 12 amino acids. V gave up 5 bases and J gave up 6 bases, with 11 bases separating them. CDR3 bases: TGTGCCAGCAGTGCAGGGGCGACCGAGCAGTACTTC. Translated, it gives CASSAGATEQYF.